This T cell receptor beta chain was found in a study of read filtering for tumor transcriptome and immune sequencing. From 350 to 500 ng of RNA, a library with molecular barcoded alpha/delta and beta/gamma adaptors was made. Each CDR3 protein is one row after TCRdb ran MiXCR on the reads. The top ten hold roughly 11% of the sample, which has 75,000 to 95,000 distinct CDR3 sequences, about 22% seen once. This clonotype occurred many times. J was trimmed by 7 bases and V by 5 bases; bases with no gene match: 10. The CDR3 contains 15 residues. The germline CDR1 and CDR2 sequences are SNHLY and FYNNEI. This clonotype originated in a donor at least 40 years old with multiple myeloma. Material for sequencing was a population of CD138-negative cells sorted from bone marrow. The chain has TRBV2 and TRBJ2-1; 8 bases match TRBD1. This CDR3 is CASSIQGASPNEQFF. In DNA form, the CDR3 reads TGTGCCAGCAGTATTCAGGGGGCGTCCCCAAATGAGCAGTTCTTC. Full variable domain (missing parts from reference TRBV2 and TRBJ2-1): EPEVTQTPSHQVTQMGQEVILRCVPISNHLYFYWYRQILGQKVEFLVSFYNNEISEKSEIFDDQFSVERPDGSNFTLKIRSTKLEDSAMYFCASSIQGASPNEQFFGPGTRLTVL.